A single sample is the source of the 28 T cell receptor beta chains below, sequenced in a study of blood T cell repertoires in COVID-19. The method was immunoSEQ multiplex PCR; TCRdb's version includes in-frame clones alone and lacks a portion of them. This table holds about 320,000 clones, about 82% found once. Specimen: peripheral blood. The receptors stem from a woman aged 45-60 years with acute or convalescent COVID-19.

The V gene is TRBV6-5, the J gene TRBJ2-3; D gene ambiguous. The V and J ends lost 6 bases and 3 bases respectively, with 10 bases between them. Germline V gene data show CDR1 as MNHEY and CDR2 as SVGAGI. The CDR3 sequence is 13 residues long. CDR3 nucleotide sequence: TGTGCCAGCAGCTCTGAGAGGACAGATACGCAGTATTTT. Translation gives CASSSERTDTQYF.

The chain links TRBV18 to TRBJ1-2; tentatively, D is TRBD1 (5 bases). The CDR3 is 14 residues long. Germline V gene lookup returns CDR1 KGHSH and CDR2 LQKENI. With 2 bases removed from V and 9 bases from J, the gap between germline ends came to 16 bases. The CDR3 DNA sequence: TGTGCCAGCTCACCAGGGACTGAACGCTTGAGCTACACCTTC. Translating gives CASSPGTERLSYTF.

This chain connects TRBV4-1 to TRBJ2-7, with 7 positions matching TRBD1. Germline-derived CDR1 and CDR2 are MGHRA and YSYEKL. CDR3 length: 15 amino acids. V dropped 8 bases and J dropped 4; count of bases not matched to a gene: 14. Written as DNA, the CDR3 is TGCGCCAGCGCTGGACGGGACAGCGTAGGGTACGAGCAGTACTTC. It codes for CASAGRDSVGYEQYF.

The chain carries TRBV7-3 and TRBJ2-3; 11 bases agree with TRBD2. There are 15 residues in the CDR3. Germline CDR1 reads SGHTA; CDR2 reads FQGTGA. The V and J ends lost 5 bases and 7 bases, in that order; junction bases with no gene match: 8. The CDR3 region has the DNA TGTGCCAGCAGCCTAGGGACTAGCGGTATCTATACGCAGTATTTT. Translating gives CASSLGTSGIYTQYF.

This clone occurred once. CDR3 DNA sequence: TGTGCCAGCAGCTTAAGGCTAGCGGGAAGCACAGATACGCAGTATTTT. This encodes CASSLRLAGSTDTQYF. The chain carries TRBV7-6 and TRBJ2-3; 9 bases match TRBD2. The CDR3 is 16 residues long. Germline lookup yields CDR1 SGHVS and CDR2 FNYEAQ. V gave up 2 bases and J gave up 0 bases; unmatched junction bases: 3.

This chain connects TRBV19 to TRBJ1-1; the match to TRBD1 covers 10 bases. The junction had 12 bases not matched to a gene; V was cut back by 6 bases and J by 5 bases. This CDR3 has 16 amino acids. Germline V gene data show CDR1 as LNHDA and CDR2 as SQIVND (reference sequence). DNA for the CDR3: TGTGCCAGTAGGAATTTCGACAGGGGGCTTCGGACTGAAGCTTTCTTT. Amino acids: CASRNFDRGLRTEAFF.

The chain combines TRBV24-1 with TRBJ1-2, with D perhaps matching TRBD1 (6 bases). Trimming took 2 bases from V and 4 from J, leaving 19 bases between them. CDR1 is KGHDR and CDR2 is SFDVKD in the germline V gene. CDR3 length: 17 residues. The CDR3 nucleotides read TGTGCCACCAGTGATTCGTCCAGGGGAAGGTCTGCCTATGGCTACACCTTC. Amino acids: CATSDSSRGRSAYGYTF.

The V and J genes are TRBV7-3 and TRBJ2-1; 8 bases agree with TRBD1. Germline V gives CDR1 SGHTA, CDR2 FQGTGA. V shed 2 bases, J shed 0 bases, and the junction held 0 bases outside the gene matches. The CDR3 is made up of 15 amino acids. The CDR3 region is CASSLDRGSYNEQFF. CDR3 coding DNA: TGTGCCAGCAGCTTAGACAGGGGCTCCTACAATGAGCAGTTCTTC.

This clone occurred once. The chain couples TRBV6-1 to TRBJ2-7, with 9 bases fitting TRBD1. The CDR3 totals 16 residues. Germline CDR1 and CDR2: MNHNS and SASEGT. J was trimmed by 2 bases and V by 2 bases; bases with no gene match: 7. The CDR3 spells CASSEYLGTGTYEQYF. The CDR3 DNA is TGTGCCAGCAGTGAATATTTGGGGACAGGGACCTACGAGCAGTACTTC.

The chain has TRBV18 and TRBJ1-1, with D perhaps matching TRBD1 (6 bases). This CDR3 is built from 17 residues. V gave up 3 bases and J gave up 2 bases, with 19 bases separating them. The germline V gene encodes CDR1 KGHSH and CDR2 LQKENI. The CDR3 protein is CASSPLSSVGGNTEAFF. CDR3 in DNA: TGTGCCAGCTCACCTCTCTCGAGTGTAGGGGGAAACACTGAAGCTTTCTTT.

The chain carries TRBV21-1 and TRBJ2-7; TRBD2, the table's D call, lacks a check against the DNA. TRBV21-1 is a listed pseudogene. The CDR3 runs to 18 residues. The CDR3 bases are TGTGCCAGCAGCATCCTTCGGCCGACTAGCGGGAGCGGTTACGAGCAGTACTTC. It yields the protein CASSILRPTSGSGYEQYF.

This clone is a singleton in its sample. The V and J genes are TRBV24-1 and TRBJ1-1, with D unclear. Germline assignment: CDR1 KGHDR and CDR2 SFDVKD. The CDR3 is 14 amino acids. Between the trimmed V and J ends, which lost 2 bases and 0 bases, there was a span of 6 bases. CDR3 nucleotide sequence: TGTGCCACCAGTGATTCGTATTTGAACACTGAAGCTTTCTTT. Translating it yields CATSDSYLNTEAFF.

The chain combines TRBV7-2 with TRBJ2-5; possibly TRBD1 for D (6 bases). Germline V CDR1 and CDR2: SGHTA, FQGNSA. The CDR3 length is 13 residues. Trimming shortened V by 5 bases and J by 5 bases, and 12 bases separated the two germline ends. The CDR3 sequence: CASSVQGWETQYF. Here the CDR3 DNA reads TGTGCCAGCAGCGTACAGGGATGGGAGACCCAGTACTTC.

This clone has a handful of counts. V usage is TRBV7-9 and J usage is TRBJ1-3; no definite D call. Looked up from germline, CDR1 is SEHNR and CDR2 is FQNEAQ (reference sequence). The CDR3 loop spans 13 amino acids. The ends were cut back, 3 bases at V and 6 bases at J, with 9 bases in the middle. CDR3 nucleotide sequence: TGTGCCAGCAGCTTCACGACATTAAACACCATATATTTT. Residues: CASSFTTLNTIYF. Drawing the rest from reference TRBV7-9 and TRBJ1-3, the complete variable domain is DTGVSQNPRHKITKRGQNVTFRCDPISEHNRLYWYRQTLGQGPEFLTYFQNEAQLEKSRLLSDRFSAERPKGSFSTLEIQRTEQGDSAMYLCASSFTTLNTIYFGEGSWLTVV.

This clone has a handful of counts. The same CDR3 is also encoded by other DNA sequences in this sample. The rearrangement links TRBV9 to TRBJ2-7; 12 bases fit TRBD2. This CDR3 spans 14 amino acids. CDR1 SGDLS and CDR2 YYNGEE come from the germline V gene. V lost 2 bases and J lost 3; bases outside the gene matches: 0. Here the CDR3 reads CASSVTSGSYEQYF. Written as DNA, the CDR3 is TGTGCCAGCAGCGTGACTAGCGGGAGCTACGAGCAGTACTTC.

The chain couples TRBV7-2 to TRBJ2-1, with 11 positions matching TRBD2. The CDR3 contains 15 residues. The V and J ends lost 5 bases and 7 bases, in that order; junction bases with no gene match: 7. From germline, CDR1 is SGHTA and CDR2 FQGNSA. In nucleotides, the CDR3 is TGTGCCAGCAGCCGCTCTAGGACTAGCGGGAATGAGCAGTTCTTC. This translates into CASSRSRTSGNEQFF.

The chain couples TRBV9 to TRBJ1-2; D is perhaps TRBD1 (5 bases). This CDR3 has 15 amino acids. Germline-derived CDR1 and CDR2 are SGDLS and YYNGEE. Deletions cut 0 bases from V and 2 bases from J, with 11 bases between. CDR3 in amino acids: CASSVGRGTNYGYTF. DNA for the CDR3: TGTGCCAGCAGCGTAGGTCGGGGGACCAACTATGGCTACACCTTC.

The rearrangement joins TRBV27 to TRBJ2-7; possibly TRBD1 for D (6 bases). Germline loops: CDR1 MNHEY, CDR2 SMNVEV (reference sequence). The germline V and J ends were trimmed by 5 bases and 3 bases, with 20 bases remaining between them. The CDR3 has 16 residues. This chain's CDR3 is CASSLGGRGLYYEQYF. CDR3 nucleotides: TGTGCCAGCAGTCTAGGAGGCAGGGGCCTTTACTACGAGCAGTACTTC.

The chain joins TRBV28 to TRBJ1-2, with D possibly TRBD1 on 6 matching bases. The V gene lost 1 base and the J gene lost 7 bases, with 16 bases spanning the gap. CDR1 MDHEN and CDR2 SYDVKM come from the germline V gene. This CDR3 has 15 residues. The CDR3 DNA reads TGTGCCAGCAGTTTATATAGGGGGGGGCAGGTTGGCTACACCTTC. Its translation: CASSLYRGGQVGYTF.

The chain links TRBV11-2 to TRBJ2-5, with D uncertain. CDR1 and CDR2 from the germline V gene are SGHAT and FQNNGV. V lost 5 bases and J 5 bases, leaving 6 bases between the germline ends. This CDR3 spans 11 amino acids. CDR3 loop: CASSHQETQYF. CDR3 nucleotides: TGTGCCAGCAGCCATCAGGAGACCCAGTACTTC.

This sequence joins TRBV18 and TRBJ2-7; 9 positions match TRBD2. CDR1 and CDR2 from the germline V gene are KGHSH and LQKENI. Losses at the gene ends were 0 bases for V and 1 base for J; bases not matched to a gene: 4. There are 16 residues in the CDR3. CDR3 in DNA: TGTGCCAGCTCACCACCGGGCGGGAGGGCTTCCTACGAGCAGTACTTC. It translates to CASSPPGGRASYEQYF.

The rearrangement links TRBV6-5 to TRBJ2-1; D might be TRBD2 (6 bases). Between the trimmed V and J ends, which lost 5 bases and 12 bases, there was a span of 20 bases. Germline V CDR1 and CDR2: MNHEY, SVGAGI. The CDR3 loop spans 14 amino acids. CDR3 loop: CASSLAGLPRGQFF. The CDR3 region has the DNA TGTGCCAGCAGTCTGGCGGGGCTCCCCCGGGGGCAGTTCTTC.

The rearrangement uses TRBV9 and TRBJ2-7; 8 bases fit TRBD1. The V and J ends lost 3 bases and 5 bases, in that order; junction bases with no gene match: 7. The CDR3 covers 14 residues. CDR1 is SGDLS and CDR2 is YYNGEE in the germline V gene. CDR3: CASSAWTGPDEQYF. Here the CDR3 DNA reads TGTGCCAGCAGCGCGTGGACAGGGCCCGACGAGCAGTACTTC.

The chain joins TRBV5-1 to TRBJ2-2; TRBD1 is a possible D gene (6 bases). V was trimmed by 3 bases and J by 3 bases, leaving 12 bases between them. Per germline, CDR1 SGHRS and CDR2 YFSETQ. The CDR3 sequence is 15 residues long. DNA of the CDR3: TGCGCCAGCAGCTCCGGGACAAGCTACACCGGGGAGCTGTTTTTT. Its translation: CASSSGTSYTGELFF.

J is TRBJ1-6 and V is TRBV27; 11 bases are shared with TRBD1. Germline V CDR1 and CDR2: MNHEY, SMNVEV (reference sequence). Losses at the gene ends were 1 base for V and 8 bases for J; bases not matched to a gene: 10. The CDR3 has 18 residues. This CDR3 reads CASSLYAADRGLDSPLHF. For the CDR3, the DNA is TGTGCCAGCAGTTTATACGCAGCGGACAGGGGGCTAGATTCACCCCTCCACTTT.

This clone was picked up one time. V usage is TRBV7-2 and J usage is TRBJ1-2; 9 positions agree with TRBD1. Germline V CDR1 and CDR2: SGHTA, FQGNSA. This CDR3 contains 13 residues. V gave up 2 bases and J gave up 7 bases; unmatched junction bases: 2. As DNA, the CDR3 is TGTGCCAGCAGCTTACCGGACAGGGGTGGCTACACCTTC. It translates to CASSLPDRGGYTF.

The chain uses TRBV5-1 and TRBJ1-3; TRBD1 matches at 7 bases. This CDR3 is built from 18 residues. With V trimmed by 1 base and J by 0 bases, 10 bases remained unmatched. Per germline, CDR1 SGHRS and CDR2 YFSETQ. CDR3 DNA: TGCGCCAGCAGCTTGTTGGTAGGGACAGCGGTCTCTGGAAACACCATATATTTT. Encoded protein: CASSLLVGTAVSGNTIYF.

The sample holds a few counts of this clone. CDR3 residues: CASTQSGVNTEAFF. Written as DNA, the CDR3 is TGTGCCAGCACCCAATCGGGGGTGAACACTGAAGCTTTCTTT. This chain uses TRBV6-5 with TRBJ1-1, with a weak D call TRBD1 (5 bases). This CDR3 spans 14 amino acids. Germline CDR1 is MNHEY and CDR2 is SVGAGI. The germline V and J ends were trimmed by 7 bases and 0 bases, with 12 bases remaining between them.